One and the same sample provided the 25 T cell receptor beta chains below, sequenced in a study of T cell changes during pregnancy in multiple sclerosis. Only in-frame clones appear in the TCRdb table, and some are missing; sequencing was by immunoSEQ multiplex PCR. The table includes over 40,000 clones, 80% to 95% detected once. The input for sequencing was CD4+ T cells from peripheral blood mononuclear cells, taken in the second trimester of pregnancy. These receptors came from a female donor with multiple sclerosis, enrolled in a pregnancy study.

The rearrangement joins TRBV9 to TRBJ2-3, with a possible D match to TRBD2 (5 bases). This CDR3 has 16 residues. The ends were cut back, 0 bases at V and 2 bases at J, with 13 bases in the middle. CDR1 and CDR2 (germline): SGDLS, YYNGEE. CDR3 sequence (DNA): TGTGCCAGCAGCGTAGGCGAGCGGACCTTCACAGATACGCAGTATTTT. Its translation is CASSVGERTFTDTQYF.

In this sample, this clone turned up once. For the CDR3, the DNA is TGCGCCAGCAGCCCCGCGGGACAGGGCGGATACCACACTGAAGCTTTCTTT. Encoded protein: CASSPAGQGGYHTEAFF. The rearrangement links TRBV5-1 to TRBJ1-1, with 9 nucleotides matching TRBD1. Trimming cost V 4 bases and J 3 bases; bases outside gene matches: 13. The CDR3 is made up of 17 amino acids. The V gene's germline CDR1 is SGHRS and CDR2 YFSETQ.

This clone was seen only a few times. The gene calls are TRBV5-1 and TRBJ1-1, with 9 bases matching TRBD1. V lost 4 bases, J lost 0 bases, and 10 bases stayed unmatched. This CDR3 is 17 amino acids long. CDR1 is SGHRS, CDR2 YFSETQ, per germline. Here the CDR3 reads CASSRGQGKGMNTEAFF. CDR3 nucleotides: TGCGCCAGCAGCCGCGGACAGGGGAAGGGGATGAACACTGAAGCTTTCTTT.

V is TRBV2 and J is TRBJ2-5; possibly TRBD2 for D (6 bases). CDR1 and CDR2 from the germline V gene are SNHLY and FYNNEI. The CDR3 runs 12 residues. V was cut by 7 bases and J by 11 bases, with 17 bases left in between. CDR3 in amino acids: CASNGGVREQYF. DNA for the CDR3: TGTGCCAGCAACGGAGGGGTGAGGGAGCAGTACTTC.

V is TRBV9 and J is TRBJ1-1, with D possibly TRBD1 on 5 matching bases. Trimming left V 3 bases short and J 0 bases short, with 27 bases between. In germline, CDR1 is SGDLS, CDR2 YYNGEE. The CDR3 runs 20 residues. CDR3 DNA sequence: TGTGCCAGCAGCGACGTCTTGTCTCGGGGGTGGGCTACGATGAACACTGAAGCTTTCTTT. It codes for CASSDVLSRGWATMNTEAFF.

Here the CDR3 reads CASSLSGYEQYF. As DNA, the CDR3 is TGTGCCAGCAGCTTATCAGGGTACGAGCAGTACTTC. This sequence joins TRBV13 and TRBJ2-7; possible D gene TRBD1, 5 bases. From germline, CDR1 is PRHDT and CDR2 FYEKMQ (reference sequence). There are 12 residues in the CDR3. Trimming removed 2 bases from V and 4 bases from J, with 6 bases in between.

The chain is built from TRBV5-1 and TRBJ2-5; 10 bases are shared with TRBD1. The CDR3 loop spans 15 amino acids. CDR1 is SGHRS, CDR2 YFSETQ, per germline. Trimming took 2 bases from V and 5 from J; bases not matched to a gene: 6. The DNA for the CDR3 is TGCGCCAGCAGCTTCAACCGACAGGGGGCGGAGACCCAGTACTTC. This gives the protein CASSFNRQGAETQYF.

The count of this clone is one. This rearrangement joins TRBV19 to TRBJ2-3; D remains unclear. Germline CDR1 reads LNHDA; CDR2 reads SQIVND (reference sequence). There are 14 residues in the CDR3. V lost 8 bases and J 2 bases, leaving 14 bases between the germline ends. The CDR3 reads CASSPRDYTDTQYF. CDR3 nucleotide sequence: TGTGCCAGTTCACCAAGAGATTACACAGATACGCAGTATTTT.

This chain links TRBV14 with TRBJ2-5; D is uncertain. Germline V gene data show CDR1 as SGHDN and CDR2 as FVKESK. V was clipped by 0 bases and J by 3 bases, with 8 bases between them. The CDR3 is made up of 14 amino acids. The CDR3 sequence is CASSQDRLEETQYF. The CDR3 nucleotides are TGTGCCAGCAGCCAAGATCGGCTAGAAGAGACCCAGTACTTC.

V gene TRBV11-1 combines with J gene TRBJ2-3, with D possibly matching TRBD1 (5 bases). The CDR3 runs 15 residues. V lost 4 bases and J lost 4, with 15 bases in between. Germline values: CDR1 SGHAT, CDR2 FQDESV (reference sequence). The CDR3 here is CASSSVDSSSDTQYF. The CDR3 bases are TGTGCCAGCAGCTCTGTAGACAGTTCCTCAGATACGCAGTATTTT.

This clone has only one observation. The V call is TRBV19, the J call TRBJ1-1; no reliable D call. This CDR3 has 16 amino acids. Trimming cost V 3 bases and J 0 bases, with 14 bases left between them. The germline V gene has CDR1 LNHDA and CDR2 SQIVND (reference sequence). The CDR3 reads CASSILPTTVNTEAFF. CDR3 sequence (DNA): TGTGCCAGTAGTATTCTACCAACCACAGTGAACACTGAAGCTTTCTTT. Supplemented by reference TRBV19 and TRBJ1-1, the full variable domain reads DGGITQSPKYLFRKEGQNVTLSCEQNLNHDAMYWYRQDPGQGLRLIYYSQIVNDFQKGDIAEGYSVSREKKESFPLTVTSAQKNPTAFYLCASSILPTTVNTEAFFGQGTRLTVV.

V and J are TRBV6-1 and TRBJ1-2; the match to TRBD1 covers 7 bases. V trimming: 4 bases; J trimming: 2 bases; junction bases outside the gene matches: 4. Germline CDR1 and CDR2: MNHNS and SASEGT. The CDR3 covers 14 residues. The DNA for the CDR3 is TGTGCCAGCAGTGTAGGACAGGCCAACTATGGCTACACCTTC. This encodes CASSVGQANYGYTF.

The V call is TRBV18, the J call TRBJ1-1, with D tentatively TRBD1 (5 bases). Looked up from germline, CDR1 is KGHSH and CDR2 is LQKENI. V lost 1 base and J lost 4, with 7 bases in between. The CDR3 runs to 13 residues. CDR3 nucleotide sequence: TGTGCCAGCTCACCACAGGGGTTCACTGAAGCTTTCTTT. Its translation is CASSPQGFTEAFF.

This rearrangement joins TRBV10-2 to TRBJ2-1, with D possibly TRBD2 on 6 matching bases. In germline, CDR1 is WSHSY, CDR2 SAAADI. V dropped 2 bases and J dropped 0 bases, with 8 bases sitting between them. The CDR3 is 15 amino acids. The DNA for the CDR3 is TGCGCCAGCAGTGAGGGAGGGAGCTCCTACAATGAGCAGTTCTTC. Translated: CASSEGGSSYNEQFF.

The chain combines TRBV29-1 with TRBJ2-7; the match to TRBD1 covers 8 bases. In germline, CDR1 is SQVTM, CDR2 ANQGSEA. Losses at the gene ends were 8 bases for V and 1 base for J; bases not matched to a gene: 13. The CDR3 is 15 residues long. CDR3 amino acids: CSTLEGTGGSYEQYF. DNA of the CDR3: TGCAGCACTCTGGAGGGCACAGGGGGGTCCTACGAGCAGTACTTC.

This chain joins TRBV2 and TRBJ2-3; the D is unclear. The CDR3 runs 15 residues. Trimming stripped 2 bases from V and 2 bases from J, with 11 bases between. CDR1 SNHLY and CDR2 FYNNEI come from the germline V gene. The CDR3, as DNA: TGTGCCAGCAGTGAATCGAGGCAGCCCACAGATACGCAGTATTTT. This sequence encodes CASSESRQPTDTQYF.

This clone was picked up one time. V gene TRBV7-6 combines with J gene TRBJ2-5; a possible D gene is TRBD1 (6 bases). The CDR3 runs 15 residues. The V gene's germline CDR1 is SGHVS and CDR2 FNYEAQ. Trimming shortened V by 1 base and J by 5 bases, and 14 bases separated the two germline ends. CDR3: CASSLVPSQGETQYF. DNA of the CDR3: TGTGCCAGCAGCTTAGTTCCTAGCCAGGGGGAGACCCAGTACTTC.

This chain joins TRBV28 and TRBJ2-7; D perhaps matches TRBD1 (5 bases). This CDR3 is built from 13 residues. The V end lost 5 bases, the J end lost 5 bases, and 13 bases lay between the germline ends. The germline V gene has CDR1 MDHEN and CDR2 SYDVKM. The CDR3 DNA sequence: TGTGCCAGCAGTGTGGACATTTCCCACGAGCAGTACTTC. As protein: CASSVDISHEQYF. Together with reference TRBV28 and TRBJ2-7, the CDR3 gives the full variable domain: DVKVTQSSRYLVKRTGEKVFLECVQDMDHENMFWYRQDPGLGLRLIYFSYDVKMKEKGDIPEGYSVSREKKERFSLILESASTNQTSMYLCASSVDISHEQYFGPGTRLTVT.

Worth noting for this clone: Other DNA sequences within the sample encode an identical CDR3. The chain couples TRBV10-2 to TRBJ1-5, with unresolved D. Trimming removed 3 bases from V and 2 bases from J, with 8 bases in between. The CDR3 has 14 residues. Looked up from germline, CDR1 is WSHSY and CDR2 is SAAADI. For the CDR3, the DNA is TGCGCCAGCAGTGAATCCGGGGGCAATCAGCCCCAGCATTTT. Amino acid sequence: CASSESGGNQPQHF.

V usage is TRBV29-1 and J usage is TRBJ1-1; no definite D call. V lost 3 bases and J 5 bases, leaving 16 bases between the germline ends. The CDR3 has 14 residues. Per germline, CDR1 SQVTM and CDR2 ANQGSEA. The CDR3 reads CSVDRGGRFTEAFF. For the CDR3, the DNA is TGCAGCGTTGATCGGGGAGGGCGGTTTACTGAAGCTTTCTTT.

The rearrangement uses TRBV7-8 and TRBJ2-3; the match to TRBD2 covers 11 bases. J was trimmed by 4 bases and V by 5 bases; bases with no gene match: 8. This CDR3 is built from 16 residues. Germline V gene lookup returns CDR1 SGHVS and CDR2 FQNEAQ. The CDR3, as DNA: TGTGCCAGCAGCGCATATAGCGGGGGGGCGGCAGATACGCAGTATTTT. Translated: CASSAYSGGAADTQYF.

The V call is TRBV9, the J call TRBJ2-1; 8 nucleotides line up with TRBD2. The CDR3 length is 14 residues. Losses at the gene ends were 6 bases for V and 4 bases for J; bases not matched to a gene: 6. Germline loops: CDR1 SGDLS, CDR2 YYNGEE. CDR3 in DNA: TGTGCCAGCACCCCGGGGGGGCATTACAATGAGCAGTTCTTC. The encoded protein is CASTPGGHYNEQFF.

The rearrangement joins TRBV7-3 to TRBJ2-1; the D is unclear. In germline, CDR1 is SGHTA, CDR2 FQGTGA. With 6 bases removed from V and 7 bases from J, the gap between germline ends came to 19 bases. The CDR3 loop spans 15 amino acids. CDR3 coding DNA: TGTGCCAGCAGATCTGAATTCGCCGGGTTGAATGAGCAGTTCTTC. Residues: CASRSEFAGLNEQFF.

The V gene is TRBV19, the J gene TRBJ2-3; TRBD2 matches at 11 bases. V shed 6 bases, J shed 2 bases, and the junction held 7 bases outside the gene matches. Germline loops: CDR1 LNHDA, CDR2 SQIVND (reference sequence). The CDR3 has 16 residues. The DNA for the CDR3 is TGTGCCAGTAGACCTCTAGCGGGGGGACTCACAGATACGCAGTATTTT. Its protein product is CASRPLAGGLTDTQYF.

This CDR3 is CASSPRTSGGEQFF. For the CDR3, the DNA is TGTGCCAGCAGCCCCCGGACTAGCGGGGGTGAGCAGTTCTTC. The V gene is TRBV11-3, the J gene TRBJ2-1; 13 nucleotides match TRBD2. The CDR3 loop spans 14 amino acids. J lost 9 bases, V lost 5 bases, and 4 bases had no gene match. Germline lookup yields CDR1 SGHNT and CDR2 YENEEA. Full variable domain (missing parts from reference TRBV11-3 and TRBJ2-1): EAGVVQSPRYKIIEKKQPVAFWCNPISGHNTLYWYLQNLGQGPELLIRYENEEAVDDSQLPKDRFSAERLKGVDSTLKIQPAELGDSAVYLCASSPRTSGGEQFFGPGTRLTVL.